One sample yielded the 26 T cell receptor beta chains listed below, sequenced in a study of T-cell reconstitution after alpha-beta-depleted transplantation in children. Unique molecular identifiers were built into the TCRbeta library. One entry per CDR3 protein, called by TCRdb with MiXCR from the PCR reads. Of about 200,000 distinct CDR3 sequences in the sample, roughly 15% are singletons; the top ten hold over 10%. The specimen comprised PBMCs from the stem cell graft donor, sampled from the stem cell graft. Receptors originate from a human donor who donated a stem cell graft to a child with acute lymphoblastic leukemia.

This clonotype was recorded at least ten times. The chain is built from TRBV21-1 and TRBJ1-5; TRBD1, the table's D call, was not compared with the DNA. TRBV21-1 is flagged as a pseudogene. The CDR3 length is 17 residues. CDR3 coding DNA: TGTGCCAGCAGCAAAAGGCCCAGCCCGGGGATGGATCAGCCCCAGCATTTT. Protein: CASSKRPSPGMDQPQHF.

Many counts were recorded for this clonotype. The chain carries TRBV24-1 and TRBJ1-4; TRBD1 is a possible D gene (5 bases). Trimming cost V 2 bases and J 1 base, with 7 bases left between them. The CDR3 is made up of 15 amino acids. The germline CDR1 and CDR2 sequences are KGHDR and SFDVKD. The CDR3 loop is CATSDSGRTNEKLFF. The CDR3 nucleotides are TGTGCCACCAGTGATTCGGGACGAACTAATGAAAAACTGTTTTTT.

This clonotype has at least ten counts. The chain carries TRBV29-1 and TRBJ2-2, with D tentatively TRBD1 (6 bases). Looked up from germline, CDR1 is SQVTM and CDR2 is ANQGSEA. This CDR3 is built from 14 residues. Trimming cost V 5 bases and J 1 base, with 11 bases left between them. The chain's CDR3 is CSVTGLRNTGELFF. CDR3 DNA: TGCAGCGTTACAGGGTTGCGGAACACCGGGGAGCTGTTTTTT.

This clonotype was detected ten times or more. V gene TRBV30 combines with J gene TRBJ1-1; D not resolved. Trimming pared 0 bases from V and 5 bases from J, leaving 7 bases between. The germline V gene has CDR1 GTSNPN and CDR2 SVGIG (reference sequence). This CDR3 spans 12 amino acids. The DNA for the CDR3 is TGTGCCTGGAGTGTAATGTTGACTGAAGCTTTCTTT. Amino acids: CAWSVMLTEAFF.

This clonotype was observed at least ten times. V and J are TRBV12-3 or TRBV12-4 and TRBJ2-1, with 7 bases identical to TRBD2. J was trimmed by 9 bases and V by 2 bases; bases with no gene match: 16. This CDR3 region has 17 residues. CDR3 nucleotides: TGTGCCAGCAGTTTAAATCCGAGCGGGAATCCCCTTAGTGAGCAGTTCTTC. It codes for CASSLNPSGNPLSEQFF.

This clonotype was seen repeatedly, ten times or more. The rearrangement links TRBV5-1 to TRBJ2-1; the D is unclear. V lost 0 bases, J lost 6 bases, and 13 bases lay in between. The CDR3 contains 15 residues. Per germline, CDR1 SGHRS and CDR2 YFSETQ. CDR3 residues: CASSLGVVAPNEQFF. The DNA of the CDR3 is TGCGCCAGCAGCTTGGGGGTAGTAGCCCCCAATGAGCAGTTCTTC. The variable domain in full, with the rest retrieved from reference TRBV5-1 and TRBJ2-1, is KAGVTQTPRYLIKTRGQQVTLSCSPISGHRSVSWYQQTPGQGLQFLFEYFSETQRNKGNFPGRFSGRQFSNSRSEMNVSTLELGDSALYLCASSLGVVAPNEQFFGPGTRLTVL.

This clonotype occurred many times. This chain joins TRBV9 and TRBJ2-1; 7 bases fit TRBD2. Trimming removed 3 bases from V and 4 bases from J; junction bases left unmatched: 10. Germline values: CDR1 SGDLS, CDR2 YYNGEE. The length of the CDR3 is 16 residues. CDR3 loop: CASSAGLSGHYNEQFF. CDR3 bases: TGTGCCAGCAGCGCCGGACTTAGCGGGCATTACAATGAGCAGTTCTTC.

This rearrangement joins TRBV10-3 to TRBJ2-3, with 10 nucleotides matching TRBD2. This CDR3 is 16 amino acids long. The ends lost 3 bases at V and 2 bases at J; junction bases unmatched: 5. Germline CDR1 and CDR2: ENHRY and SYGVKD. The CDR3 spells CAISDLAGVATDTQYF. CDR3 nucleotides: TGTGCCATCAGTGACCTAGCGGGAGTGGCCACAGATACGCAGTATTTT.

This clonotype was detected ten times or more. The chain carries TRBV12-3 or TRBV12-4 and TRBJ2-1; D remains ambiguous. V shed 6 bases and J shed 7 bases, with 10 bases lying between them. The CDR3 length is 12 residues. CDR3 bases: TGTGCCAGCAGCCCCCTGGGGAATGAGCAGTTCTTC. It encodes CASSPLGNEQFF.

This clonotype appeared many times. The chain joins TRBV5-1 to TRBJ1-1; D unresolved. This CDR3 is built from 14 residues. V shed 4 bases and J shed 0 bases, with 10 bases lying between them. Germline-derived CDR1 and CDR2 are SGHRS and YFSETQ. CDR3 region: CASSSGEMNTEAFF. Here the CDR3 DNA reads TGCGCCAGCAGCAGCGGTGAAATGAACACTGAAGCTTTCTTT.

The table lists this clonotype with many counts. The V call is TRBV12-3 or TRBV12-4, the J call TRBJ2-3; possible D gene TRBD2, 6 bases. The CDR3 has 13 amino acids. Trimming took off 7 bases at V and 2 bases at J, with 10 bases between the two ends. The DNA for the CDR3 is TGTGCCAGCAACATAGCGGCCACAGATACGCAGTATTTT. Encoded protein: CASNIAATDTQYF.

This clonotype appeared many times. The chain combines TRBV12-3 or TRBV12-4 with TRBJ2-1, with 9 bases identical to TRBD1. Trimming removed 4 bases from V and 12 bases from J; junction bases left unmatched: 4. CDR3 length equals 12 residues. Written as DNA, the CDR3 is TGTGCCAGCAGTTGGACAGGGGATCGGCAGTTCTTC. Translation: CASSWTGDRQFF.

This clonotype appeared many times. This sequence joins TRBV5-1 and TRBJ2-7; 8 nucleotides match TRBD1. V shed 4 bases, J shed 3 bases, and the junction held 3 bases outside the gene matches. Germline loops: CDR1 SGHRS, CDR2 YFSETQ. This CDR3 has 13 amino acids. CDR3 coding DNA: TGCGCCAGCAGCGCGGGACAGGACTACGAGCAGTACTTC. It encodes CASSAGQDYEQYF. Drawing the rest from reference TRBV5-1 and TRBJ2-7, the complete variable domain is KAGVTQTPRYLIKTRGQQVTLSCSPISGHRSVSWYQQTPGQGLQFLFEYFSETQRNKGNFPGRFSGRQFSNSRSEMNVSTLELGDSALYLCASSAGQDYEQYFGPGTRLTVT.

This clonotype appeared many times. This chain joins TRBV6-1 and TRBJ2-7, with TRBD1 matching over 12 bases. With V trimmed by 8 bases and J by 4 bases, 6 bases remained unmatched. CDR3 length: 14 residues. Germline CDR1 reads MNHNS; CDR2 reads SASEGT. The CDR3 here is CASAQGQGAYEQYF. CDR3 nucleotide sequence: TGTGCCAGCGCCCAGGGACAGGGGGCGTACGAGCAGTACTTC.

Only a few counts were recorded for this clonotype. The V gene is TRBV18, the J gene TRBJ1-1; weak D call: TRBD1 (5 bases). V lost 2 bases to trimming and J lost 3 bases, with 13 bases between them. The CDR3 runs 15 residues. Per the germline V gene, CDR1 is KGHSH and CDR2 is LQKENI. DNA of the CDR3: TGTGCCAGCTCACCAGCCGCGGGGGACTACACTGAAGCTTTCTTT. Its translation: CASSPAAGDYTEAFF.

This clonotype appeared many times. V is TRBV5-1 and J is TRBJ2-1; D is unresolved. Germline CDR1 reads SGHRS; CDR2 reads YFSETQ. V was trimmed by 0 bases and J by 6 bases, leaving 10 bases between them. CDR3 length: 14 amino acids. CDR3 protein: CASSLGPSTNEQFF. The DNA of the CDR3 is TGCGCCAGCAGCTTGGGGCCGTCTACCAATGAGCAGTTCTTC.

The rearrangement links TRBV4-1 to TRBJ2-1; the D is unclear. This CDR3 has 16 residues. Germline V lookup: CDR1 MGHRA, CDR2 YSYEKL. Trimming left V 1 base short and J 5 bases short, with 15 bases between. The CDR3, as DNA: TGCGCCAGCAGCCAAGGGGTAGGGCGGACCCACAATGAGCAGTTCTTC. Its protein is CASSQGVGRTHNEQFF.

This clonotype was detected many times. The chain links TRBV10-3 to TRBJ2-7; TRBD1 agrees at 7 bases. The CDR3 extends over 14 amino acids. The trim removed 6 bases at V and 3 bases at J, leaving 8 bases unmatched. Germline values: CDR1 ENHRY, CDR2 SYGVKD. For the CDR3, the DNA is TGTGCCATCAGCCTAGGGGGCCAGGGCTACGAGCAGTACTTC. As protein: CAISLGGQGYEQYF.

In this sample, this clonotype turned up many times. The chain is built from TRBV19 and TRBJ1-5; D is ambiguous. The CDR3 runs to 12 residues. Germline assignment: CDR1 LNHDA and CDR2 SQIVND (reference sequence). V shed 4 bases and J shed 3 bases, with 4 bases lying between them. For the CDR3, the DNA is TGTGCCAGTAGTACATACAATCAGCCCCAGCATTTT. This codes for CASSTYNQPQHF.

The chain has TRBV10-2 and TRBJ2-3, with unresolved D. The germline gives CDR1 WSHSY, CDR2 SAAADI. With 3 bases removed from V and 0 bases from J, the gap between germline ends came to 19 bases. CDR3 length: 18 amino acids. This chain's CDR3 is CASSEFGSFIFSTDTQYF. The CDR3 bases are TGCGCCAGCAGTGAATTCGGGTCTTTCATCTTTAGCACAGATACGCAGTATTTT.

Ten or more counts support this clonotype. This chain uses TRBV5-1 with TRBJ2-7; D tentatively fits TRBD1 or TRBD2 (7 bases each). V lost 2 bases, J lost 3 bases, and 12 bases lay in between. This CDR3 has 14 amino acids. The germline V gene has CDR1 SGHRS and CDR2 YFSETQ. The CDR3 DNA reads TGCGCCAGCAGCTTAGCGGGACAGAACTACGAGCAGTACTTC. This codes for CASSLAGQNYEQYF.

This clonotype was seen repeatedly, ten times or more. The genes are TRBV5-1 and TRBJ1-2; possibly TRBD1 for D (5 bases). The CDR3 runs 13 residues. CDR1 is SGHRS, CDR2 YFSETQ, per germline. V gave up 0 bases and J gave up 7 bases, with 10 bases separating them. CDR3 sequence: CASSLEGQGGYTF. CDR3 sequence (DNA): TGCGCCAGCAGCTTGGAGGGGCAGGGTGGCTACACCTTC.

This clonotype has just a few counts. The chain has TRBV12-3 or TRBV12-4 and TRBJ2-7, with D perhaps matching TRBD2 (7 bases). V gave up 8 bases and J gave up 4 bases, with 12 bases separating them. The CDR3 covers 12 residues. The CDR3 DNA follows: TGTGCCAGCCGGAGGGGGGGATACGAGCAGTACTTC. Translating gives CASRRGGYEQYF.

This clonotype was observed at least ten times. CDR3 in amino acids: CASSGGQFQETQYF. CDR3 in DNA: TGCGCCAGCAGCGGCGGACAGTTTCAAGAGACCCAGTACTTC. V is TRBV5-1 and J is TRBJ2-5; D perhaps matches TRBD1 (6 bases). This CDR3 contains 14 residues. Trimming left V 4 bases short and J 2 bases short, with 12 bases between. Germline V CDR1 and CDR2: SGHRS, YFSETQ.

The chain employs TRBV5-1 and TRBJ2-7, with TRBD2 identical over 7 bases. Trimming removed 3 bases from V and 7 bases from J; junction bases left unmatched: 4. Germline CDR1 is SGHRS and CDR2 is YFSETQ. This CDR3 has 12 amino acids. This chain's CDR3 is CASSSHGGEQYF. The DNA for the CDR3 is TGCGCCAGCAGCTCCCACGGGGGGGAGCAGTACTTC.

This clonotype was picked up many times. CDR3 nucleotides: TGTGCCAGCAGCTTAGAGGGACAGGGGTCCGTTTGGGATCAGCCCCAGCATTTT. Its protein product is CASSLEGQGSVWDQPQHF. This chain links TRBV7-6 with TRBJ1-5, with 10 bases lining up with TRBD1. Germline CDR1 SGHVS, CDR2 FNYEAQ. CDR3 length: 18 residues. Unmatched junction bases numbered 11, after V lost 1 base and J lost 5 bases.